This T cell receptor beta chain is drawn from a study of cytomegalovirus exposure and HLA in healthy donors. Findings and caveats of the study: CMV serostatus was the sole immune exposure information available. Per published accounts, TCR beta sequences correctly predicted the HLA-A and HLA-B alleles of most subjects.

From germline, CDR1 is MNHEY and CDR2 SVGAGI. The CDR3 length is 16 residues. The trim removed 0 bases at V and 4 bases at J, leaving 8 bases unmatched. This clone was observed a handful of times. Its antigen remains unknown. PCR was performed using 60 Vbeta and 13 Jbeta primers. Sequencing was performed with immunoSEQ multiplex PCR; in TCRdb, only in-frame clones are kept and a portion is missing. In the table there are fewer than 180,000 clones, 50% to 75% of which are singletons. The specimen sequenced was PBMCs. This sequence was found in a woman in her fifties or sixties in good health and CMV-seropositive. The V call is TRBV6-5, the J call TRBJ1-2, with TRBD1 matching 7 bases. In DNA form, the CDR3 reads TGTGCCAGCAGTTACTCAGGAGGGGGCGCCCGCTATGGCTACACCTTC. Translating it yields CASSYSGGGARYGYTF.